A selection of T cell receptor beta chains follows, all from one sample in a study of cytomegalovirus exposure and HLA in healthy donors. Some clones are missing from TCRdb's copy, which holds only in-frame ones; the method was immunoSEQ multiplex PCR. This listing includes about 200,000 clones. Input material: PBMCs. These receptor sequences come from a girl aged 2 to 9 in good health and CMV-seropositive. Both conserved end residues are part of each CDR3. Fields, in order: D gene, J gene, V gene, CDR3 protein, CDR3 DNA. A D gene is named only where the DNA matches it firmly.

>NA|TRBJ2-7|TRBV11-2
CASSLGNSLEQYF
TGTGCCAGCAGCTTGGGTAACAGCCTCGAGCAGTACTTC
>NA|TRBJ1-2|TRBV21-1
CASSTRQGGYGYTF
TGTGCCAGCAGCACCCGACAGGGAGGCTATGGCTACACCTTC
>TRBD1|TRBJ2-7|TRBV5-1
CASTSAAGTGATYEQYF
TGCGCCAGCACCTCCGCGGCCGGGACAGGGGCCACCTACGAGCAGTACTTC
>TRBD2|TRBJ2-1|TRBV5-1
CASSTGTSADEQFF
TGCGCCAGCAGCACGGGGACTAGCGCGGATGAGCAGTTCTTC
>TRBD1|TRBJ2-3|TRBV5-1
CASSFLGQGSDTQYF
TGCGCCAGCAGCTTCCTTGGACAGGGCTCAGATACGCAGTATTTT
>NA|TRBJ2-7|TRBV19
CASSPGDPYEQYF
TGTGCCAGTAGCCCGGGGGACCCCTACGAGCAGTACTTC
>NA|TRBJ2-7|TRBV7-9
CASSLESSYEQYF
TGTGCCAGCAGCTTGGAGAGCTCCTACGAGCAGTACTTC
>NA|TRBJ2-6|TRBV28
CASSSAGEYPGANVLTF
TGTGCCAGCAGTTCGGCAGGGGAATATCCTGGGGCCAACGTCCTGACTTTC
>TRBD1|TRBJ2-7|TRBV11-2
CASTPGGTGVWEQYF
TGTGCCAGCACCCCAGGGGGGACAGGCGTCTGGGAGCAGTACTTC
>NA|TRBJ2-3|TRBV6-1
CAGNRLGTDTQYF
TGTGCCGGCAACAGACTAGGCACAGATACGCAGTATTTT
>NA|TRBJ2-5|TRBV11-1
CASSLGIFSGKGETQYF
TGTGCCAGCAGCTTAGGTATTTTTTCAGGGAAGGGAGAGACCCAGTACTTC
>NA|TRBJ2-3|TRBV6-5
CASSYHDYHLDTQYF
TGTGCCAGCAGTTACCACGACTACCACCTAGATACGCAGTATTTT
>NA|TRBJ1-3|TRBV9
CASSGNPRSGNTIYF
TGTGCCAGCAGCGGAAATCCGCGCTCTGGAAACACCATATATTTT
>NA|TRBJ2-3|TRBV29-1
CSPRDSTDTQYF
TGCAGCCCGCGGGACAGCACAGATACGCAGTATTTT
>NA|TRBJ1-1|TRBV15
CATSLEGVEAFF
TGTGCCACCAGCCTAGAGGGAGTTGAAGCTTTCTTT
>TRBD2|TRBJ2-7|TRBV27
CASSPPSGRASYEQYF
TGTGCCAGCAGTCCACCCAGTGGGAGGGCTTCCTACGAGCAGTACTTC
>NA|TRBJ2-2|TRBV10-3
CAISESLTDPLTTGELFF
TGTGCCATCAGTGAGTCTTTGACAGACCCCCTAACAACCGGGGAGCTGTTTTTT
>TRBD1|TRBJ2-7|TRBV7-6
CASSLGTGYYEQYF
TGTGCCAGCAGCTTAGGGACAGGGTACTACGAGCAGTACTTC
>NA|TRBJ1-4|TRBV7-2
CASSFPDREKLFF
TGTGCCAGCAGCTTCCCAGACAGGGAAAAACTGTTTTTT
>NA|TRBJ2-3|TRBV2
CASRRTSLSTDTQYF
TGTGCCAGCAGGCGGACATCACTTAGCACAGATACGCAGTATTTT
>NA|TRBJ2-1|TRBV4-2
CASSQELAGEQFF
TGTGCCAGCAGCCAAGAACTAGCCGGTGAGCAGTTCTTC
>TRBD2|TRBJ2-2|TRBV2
CASGDSPGLAPELFF
TGTGCCAGCGGGGACAGCCCGGGACTAGCGCCCGAGCTGTTTTTT
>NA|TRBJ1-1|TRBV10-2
CASSESQGGDEAFF
TGCGCCAGCAGTGAGTCACAGGGTGGTGATGAAGCTTTCTTT
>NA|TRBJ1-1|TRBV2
CASSNTAGNTEAFF
TGTGCCAGCAGTAATACAGCGGGTAACACTGAAGCTTTCTTT
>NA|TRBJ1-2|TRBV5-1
CASSLRVNYGYTF
TGCGCCAGCAGCTTGAGAGTTAACTATGGCTACACCTTC
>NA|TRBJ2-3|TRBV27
CASSLGPLATAADTQYF
TGTGCCAGCAGTTTAGGCCCCCTAGCGACCGCCGCAGATACGCAGTATTTT
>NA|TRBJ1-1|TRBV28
CASSFAGTGTEAFF
TGTGCCAGCAGTTTCGCGGGGACGGGCACTGAAGCTTTCTTT
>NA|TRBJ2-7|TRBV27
CATLSRVIRIEYEQYF
TGTGCCACACTTAGCAGAGTCATACGGATTGAATACGAGCAGTACTTC
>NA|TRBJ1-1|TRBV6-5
CASSSPTVNTEAFF
TGTGCCAGCAGTTCCCCGACAGTGAACACTGAAGCTTTCTTT
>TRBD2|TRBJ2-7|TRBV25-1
CASSNPGTSGNYEQYF
TGTGCCAGCAGTAACCCCGGGACTAGCGGGAACTACGAGCAGTACTTC
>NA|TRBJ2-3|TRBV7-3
CASSPGRITDTQYF
TGTGCCAGCAGCCCCGGGAGAATCACAGATACGCAGTATTTT
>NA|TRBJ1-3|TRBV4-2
CASSQTGAQGNTIYF
TGTGCCAGCAGCCAGACAGGCGCGCAAGGAAACACCATATATTTT